A single sample gave rise to the 18 T cell receptor beta chains below, sequenced in a study of blood T cell repertoires in COVID-19. The repertoire was sequenced with immunoSEQ multiplex PCR; TCRdb's copy has only in-frame clones and lacks some. The sample shows about 200,000 clones, approximately 90% of them seen only once. The specimen sequenced was PBMCs or T cells enriched from blood (not recorded which). All receptors derive from a woman aged 40 to 50 in a cohort exposed to, infected with or recovered from COVID-19 (not recorded which).

The rearrangement links TRBV19 to TRBJ2-4, with a weak D call TRBD1 (6 bases). Germline V CDR1 and CDR2: LNHDA, SQIVND (reference sequence). The CDR3 loop spans 16 amino acids. Trimming took 8 bases from V and 3 from J, leaving 20 bases between them. For the CDR3, the DNA is TGTGCCAGTGACCGGACTTACCAAGGGGGCAAAAACATTCAGTACTTC. This encodes CASDRTYQGGKNIQYF.

The CDR3 nucleotides are TGTGCCAGCAGTGAAGCGCTGGGCGGGGGAGGTAATTCACCCCTCCACTTT. It encodes CASSEALGGGGNSPLHF. The J gene is TRBJ1-6, the V gene TRBV6-1; tentative D call: TRBD1 (5 bases). The germline gives CDR1 MNHNS, CDR2 SASEGT. This CDR3 region has 17 residues. V was trimmed by 0 bases and J by 6 bases, leaving 15 bases between them.

This clone was recorded only once. The chain recombines TRBV2 with TRBJ2-7; a possible D gene is TRBD2 (5 bases). Per the germline V gene, CDR1 is SNHLY and CDR2 is FYNNEI. CDR3 size: 12 residues. V lost 6 bases and J 2 bases, leaving 8 bases between the germline ends. CDR3 nucleotide sequence: TGTGCCAGCAGGAGGGATACCTACGAGCAGTACTTC. This sequence encodes CASRRDTYEQYF.

The chain combines TRBV29-1 with TRBJ1-1, with a weak D call TRBD1 (5 bases). Germline values: CDR1 SQVTM, CDR2 ANQGSEA. The CDR3 is made up of 11 amino acids. The V end lost 5 bases, the J end lost 4 bases, and 8 bases lay between the germline ends. CDR3 region: CSVLRVTEAFF. The CDR3 DNA follows: TGCAGCGTTCTCAGGGTCACTGAAGCTTTCTTT.

The chain combines TRBV15 with TRBJ1-5; TRBD1 is a possible D gene (6 bases). CDR3 length equals 16 residues. Trimming stripped 0 bases from V and 3 bases from J, with 12 bases between. Germline CDR1 and CDR2: LNHNV and YYDKDF (reference sequence). The CDR3 sequence: CATSRELTGYNQPQHF. In nucleotides, the CDR3 is TGTGCCACCAGCAGAGAACTAACAGGGTACAATCAGCCCCAGCATTTT.

The chain uses TRBV6-1 and TRBJ2-7, with TRBD2 matching 8 bases. The CDR3 extends over 15 amino acids. After removal of 2 bases from V and 1 base from J, the junction contained 4 bases not matched to a gene. Germline CDR1 and CDR2: MNHNS and SASEGT. Here the CDR3 DNA reads TGTGCCAGCAGTGAACGCGGGGGGCTATCCTACGAGCAGTACTTC. Its protein product is CASSERGGLSYEQYF.

This chain joins TRBV5-8 and TRBJ1-5; D possibly corresponds to TRBD1 (5 bases). CDR1 is SGHTS and CDR2 is YDEGEE in the germline V gene. The CDR3 has 14 amino acids. V was pared by 4 bases and J by 5 bases, with 13 bases between. CDR3 sequence (DNA): TGTGCCAGCAGCCCCGCGGGACCTTATCAGCCCCAGCATTTT. It codes for CASSPAGPYQPQHF.

In this sample, this clone turned up once. The genes are TRBV4-2 and TRBJ2-1, with D possibly being TRBD2 (5 bases). This CDR3 spans 15 amino acids. The germline V gene has CDR1 LGHNA and CDR2 YNFKEQ. Trimming cost V 3 bases and J 8 bases, with 17 bases left between them. CDR3 DNA sequence: TGTGCCAGCAGCCATGAACACCTTAGCGACCATGAGCAGTTCTTC. Residues: CASSHEHLSDHEQFF.

The chain recombines TRBV6-5 with TRBJ1-4, with 7 bases that match TRBD1. Losses at the gene ends were 5 bases for V and 5 bases for J; bases not matched to a gene: 8. Germline V lookup: CDR1 MNHEY, CDR2 SVGAGI. The CDR3 is 15 residues long. The CDR3 bases are TGTGCCAGCAGTCCCACAGGGGCCCGAAATGAAAAACTGTTTTTT. Amino acid sequence: CASSPTGARNEKLFF.

This chain connects TRBV29-1 to TRBJ1-2; TRBD1 aligns across 11 bases. The trim removed 1 base at V and 7 bases at J, leaving 11 bases unmatched. This CDR3 contains 16 residues. In germline, CDR1 is SQVTM, CDR2 ANQGSEA. The CDR3, as DNA: TGCAGCGTTGAAGGGGCCCCTGGACAGGGGGCCTCTGGCTACACCTTC. Translated, it gives CSVEGAPGQGASGYTF.

The rearrangement links TRBV7-8 to TRBJ1-3; tentatively, D is TRBD1 (6 bases). In germline, CDR1 is SGHVS, CDR2 FQNEAQ. The CDR3 has 13 residues. V lost 7 bases, J lost 2 bases, and 9 bases lay in between. This CDR3 reads CASKAGAGNTIYF. The CDR3 DNA sequence: TGTGCCAGCAAGGCAGGGGCTGGAAACACCATATATTTT.

The chain joins TRBV11-2 to TRBJ2-1; 7 nucleotides align to TRBD1. Trimming took 4 bases from V and 7 from J; bases not matched to a gene: 4. The CDR3 has 13 residues. Germline-derived CDR1 and CDR2 are SGHAT and FQNNGV. CDR3 DNA: TGTGCCAGCAGCTGGGGACAGACGAATGAGCAGTTCTTC. This gives the protein CASSWGQTNEQFF.

V gene TRBV7-9 combines with J gene TRBJ2-3; possible D gene TRBD2, 5 bases. The V gene's germline CDR1 is SEHNR and CDR2 FQNEAQ (reference sequence). This CDR3 is built from 15 residues. V was pared by 2 bases and J by 0 bases, with 9 bases between. The CDR3 is CASSLNPGSTDTQYF. In nucleotides, the CDR3 is TGTGCCAGCAGCTTAAATCCGGGGAGCACAGATACGCAGTATTTT. Full variable domain (missing parts from reference TRBV7-9 and TRBJ2-3): DTGVSQNPRHKITKRGQNVTFRCDPISEHNRLYWYRQTLGQGPEFLTYFQNEAQLEKSRLLSDRFSAERPKGSFSTLEIQRTEQGDSAMYLCASSLNPGSTDTQYFGPGTRLTVL.

This rearrangement joins TRBV27 to TRBJ2-2, with TRBD1 matching 9 bases. V trimming: 8 bases; J trimming: 4 bases; junction bases outside the gene matches: 5. CDR3 length: 14 amino acids. Germline CDR1 MNHEY, CDR2 SMNVEV (reference sequence). The CDR3 DNA reads TGTGCCAGCGGGGACAGGGCCTCCACCGGGGAGCTGTTTTTT. Translated, it gives CASGDRASTGELFF.

J is TRBJ2-3 and V is TRBV7-9, with D maybe TRBD1 (7 bases). CDR1 SEHNR and CDR2 FQNEAQ come from the germline V gene (reference sequence). There are 16 residues in the CDR3. The V and J ends lost 5 bases and 5 bases respectively, with 20 bases between them. As DNA, the CDR3 is TGTGCCAGCAGCGCCCGGGACAGCCGGGAGCGAGATACGCAGTATTTT. Translating it yields CASSARDSRERDTQYF.

This clone has a handful of counts. The CDR3 nucleotides read TGTGCCAGCAGAAATTTTAAGACAGGGAAGGACTATGGCTACACCTTC. This encodes CASRNFKTGKDYGYTF. This sequence joins TRBV28 and TRBJ1-2; 7 bases are shared with TRBD1. This CDR3 contains 16 residues. The germline gives CDR1 MDHEN, CDR2 SYDVKM. V lost 6 bases, J lost 3 bases, and 13 bases stayed unmatched.

About this clone: The DNA is left out, because the CDR3 cannot be placed on it with certainty; the CDR3 is given as TCRdb lists it. This chain joins TRBV29-1 and TRBJ2-7; the D call in the table, TRBD2, was not verified against the DNA. The germline V gene encodes CDR1 SQVTM and CDR2 ANQGSEA. The length of the CDR3 is 8 amino acids, counting both ends. This CDR3 is CSVGEGNF.

The chain links TRBV10-3 to TRBJ1-1; D remains unclear. The germline V gene encodes CDR1 ENHRY and CDR2 SYGVKD. The ends were cut back, 10 bases at V and 0 bases at J, with 12 bases in the middle. The CDR3 consists of 13 residues. The CDR3 here is CASQTTLNTEAFF. The CDR3 nucleotides are TGTGCCAGCCAAACGACACTGAACACTGAAGCTTTCTTT.